The 28 T cell receptor beta chains given below trace back to one sample, sequenced in a study of shared clonotypes between healthy human individuals. TCRdb's table, derived via immunoSEQ multiplex PCR, lists solely in-frame clones and lacks some. The sample includes 110,000 or so clones, approximately 70% of them seen just once. The sequenced sample consisted of memory CD8+ T cells sorted from blood. The subset denotes: CD45RO+ cells pooled with CCR7-negative TemRA cells. The source of these receptors is a woman aged 25 to 45 in good health.

V usage is TRBV7-9 and J usage is TRBJ2-2; D call uncertain. V dropped 6 bases and J dropped 0 bases, with 11 bases sitting between them. CDR1 is SEHNR and CDR2 is FQNEAQ in the germline V gene (reference sequence). The length of the CDR3 is 15 residues. For the CDR3, the DNA is TGTGCCAGCAGACCAGGCGATACGAACACCGGGGAGCTGTTTTTT. Translated, it gives CASRPGDTNTGELFF.

The chain combines TRBV7-9 with TRBJ1-2; 7 nucleotides match TRBD1. Germline-derived CDR1 and CDR2 are SEHNR and FQNEAQ (reference sequence). The CDR3 is 16 residues long. After removal of 5 bases from V and 4 bases from J, the junction contained 13 bases not matched to a gene. The DNA of the CDR3 is TGTGCCAGCAGCCACCGAGGGGGCGCGGATGGCTATGGCTACACCTTC. It is translated as CASSHRGGADGYGYTF. The full variable domain, in which reference TRBV7-9 and TRBJ1-2 provide the parts outside the CDR3, is DTGVSQNPRHKITKRGQNVTFRCDPISEHNRLYWYRQTLGQGPEFLTYFQNEAQLEKSRLLSDRFSAERPKGSFSTLEIQRTEQGDSAMYLCASSHRGGADGYGYTFGSGTRLTVV.

The J gene is TRBJ2-2, the V gene TRBV7-9; D assignment may be TRBD1 or TRBD2 (5 bases each). V was trimmed by 6 bases and J by 3 bases, leaving 20 bases between them. The CDR3 is 17 residues long. Germline V gene lookup returns CDR1 SEHNR and CDR2 FQNEAQ (reference sequence). Here the CDR3 reads CASSRRDGRSHTGELFF. Written as DNA, the CDR3 is TGTGCCAGCAGTCGCCGGGACGGACGAAGTCACACCGGGGAGCTGTTTTTT.

The V gene is TRBV18, the J gene TRBJ1-1, with D tentatively TRBD1 (5 bases). The CDR3 has 14 amino acids. Per germline, CDR1 KGHSH and CDR2 LQKENI. V shed 6 bases and J shed 1 base, with 12 bases lying between them. DNA of the CDR3: TGTGCCAGCTCTTCCTCCGGGGGGAACACTGAAGCTTTCTTT. It codes for CASSSSGGNTEAFF.

The chain combines TRBV29-1 with TRBJ2-5; D might be TRBD1 (5 bases). The DNA matches TRBJ2-7 better at its end, which makes the J call doubtful. The length of the CDR3 is 13 residues. Germline V CDR1 and CDR2: SQVTM, ANQGSEA. CDR3 sequence reads: CSVVLDNSYEQYF. Here the CDR3 DNA reads TGCAGCGTTGTTCTGGACAACTCCTACGAGCAGTACTTC.

The chain couples TRBV25-1 to TRBJ2-7; D may be TRBD2 (6 bases). V was pared by 7 bases and J by 6 bases, with 16 bases between. The germline CDR1 and CDR2 sequences are MGHDK and SYGVNS. CDR3 length: 13 residues. CDR3 DNA: TGTGCCAGCACCTCCATCGGGACTCCCGAGCAGTACTTC. Amino acids: CASTSIGTPEQYF.

The J gene is TRBJ2-7, the V gene TRBV27; 9 positions agree with TRBD2. There are 15 residues in the CDR3. From germline, CDR1 is MNHEY and CDR2 SMNVEV (reference sequence). The trim removed 1 base at V and 3 bases at J, leaving 4 bases unmatched. The CDR3 DNA is TGTGCCAGCAGTTTATTAGCGGGAGCTCTCTACGAGCAGTACTTC. Amino acid sequence: CASSLLAGALYEQYF.

The chain combines TRBV5-8 with TRBJ2-1; D gene uncertain. The CDR3 is made up of 12 amino acids. CDR1 and CDR2 (germline): SGHTS, YDEGEE. V was pared by 2 bases and J by 6 bases, with 6 bases between. CDR3 in amino acids: CASSFWFNEQFF. Here the CDR3 DNA reads TGTGCCAGCAGCTTCTGGTTCAATGAGCAGTTCTTC. The whole variable domain, remainder taken from reference TRBV5-8 and TRBJ2-1, is EAGVTQSPTHLIKTRGQQATLRCSPISGHTSVYWYQQALGLGLQFLLWYDEGEERNRGNFPPRFSGRQFPNYSSELNVNALELEDSALYLCASSFWFNEQFFGPGTRLTVL.

V gene TRBV13 combines with J gene TRBJ1-3; D gene uncertain. The germline gives CDR1 PRHDT, CDR2 FYEKMQ (reference sequence). The V end was cut by 1 base, the J end by 0 bases, with 10 bases between. This CDR3 region has 16 residues. In DNA form, the CDR3 reads TGTGCCAGCAGCTTAGATTATCGGAGCTCTGGAAACACCATATATTTT. It yields the protein CASSLDYRSSGNTIYF.

To note about this clone: Other nucleotide sequences in the sample specify the same CDR3. The genes are TRBV5-1 and TRBJ2-7; TRBD2 agrees at 9 bases. V lost 2 bases and J lost 0; bases outside the gene matches: 0. Germline V CDR1 and CDR2: SGHRS, YFSETQ. This CDR3 contains 14 residues. The CDR3 protein is CASSFSGGSYEQYF. In DNA, the CDR3 is TGCGCCAGCAGCTTTAGCGGGGGCTCCTACGAGCAGTACTTC.

This clone was seen once. The rearrangement joins TRBV11-2 to TRBJ1-1, with no clear D. V was shortened by 5 bases and J by 0 bases, with 13 bases between the two germline ends. Per germline, CDR1 SGHAT and CDR2 FQNNGV. This CDR3 region has 15 residues. The CDR3 nucleotides read TGTGCCAGCAGCCCCTTGGGCAGCCTGAACACTGAAGCTTTCTTT. Translation: CASSPLGSLNTEAFF.

The chain recombines TRBV4-1 with TRBJ2-1, with 9 bases aligning to TRBD2. The CDR3 contains 19 residues. V lost 1 base to trimming and J lost 6 bases; unmatched junction nucleotides: 16. Germline V CDR1 and CDR2: MGHRA, YSYEKL. The chain's CDR3 is CASSQAHLPLAGCCNEQFF. The CDR3 DNA reads as TGCGCCAGCAGCCAAGCCCACCTACCCCTAGCGGGATGTTGCAATGAGCAGTTCTTC.

This clone was detected a few times. This chain links TRBV7-6 with TRBJ1-1, with D possibly TRBD1 on 5 matching bases. Per germline, CDR1 SGHVS and CDR2 FNYEAQ. Trimming took off 1 base at V and 8 bases at J, with 14 bases between the two ends. The CDR3 sequence is 14 residues long. The CDR3 spells CASSLGGTTTEAFF. CDR3 nucleotide sequence: TGTGCCAGCAGCTTAGGCGGGACGACAACCGAAGCTTTCTTT.

This chain connects TRBV25-1 to TRBJ2-2; TRBD1 aligns across 7 bases. The CDR3 contains 15 residues. With V trimmed by 3 bases and J by 3 bases, 4 bases remained unmatched. Looked up from germline, CDR1 is MGHDK and CDR2 is SYGVNS. CDR3 sequence reads: CASSETTGDTGELFF. In DNA form, the CDR3 reads TGTGCCAGCAGTGAGACCACAGGGGACACCGGGGAGCTGTTTTTT.

The V call is TRBV7-9, the J call TRBJ2-1, with D unresolved. Between the trimmed V and J ends, which lost 4 bases and 7 bases, there was a span of 14 bases. This CDR3 is 14 amino acids long. Germline V gene data show CDR1 as SEHNR and CDR2 as FQNEAQ (reference sequence). CDR3 protein: CASSSVRSPNEQFF. DNA of the CDR3: TGTGCCAGCAGCTCGGTGCGTAGCCCGAATGAGCAGTTCTTC.

There are a few counts of this clone. The genes are TRBV27 and TRBJ2-7; D might be TRBD1 (5 bases). V was trimmed by 3 bases and J by 4 bases, leaving 10 bases between them. This CDR3 region has 13 residues. Germline-derived CDR1 and CDR2 are MNHEY and SMNVEV (reference sequence). The CDR3 region is CASSFRGWYEQYF. As DNA, the CDR3 is TGTGCCAGCAGTTTTAGGGGATGGTACGAGCAGTACTTC.

J is TRBJ2-1 and V is TRBV15; D is tentatively TRBD1 or TRBD2 (5 bases each). The CDR3 contains 15 residues. Trimming took 1 base from V and 1 from J, leaving 8 bases between them. Germline loops: CDR1 LNHNV, CDR2 YYDKDF (reference sequence). CDR3 nucleotide sequence: TGTGCCACCAGCAGAGCCAGGGAGTCCTACAATGAGCAGTTCTTC. Translation: CATSRARESYNEQFF.

In its sample, this clone was seen a few times. The J gene is TRBJ2-2, the V gene TRBV6-1; 10 nucleotides match TRBD1. The germline CDR1 and CDR2 sequences are MNHNS and SASEGT. J was trimmed by 4 bases and V by 4 bases; bases with no gene match: 6. The length of the CDR3 is 16 residues. CDR3 region: CASSAGTGAPTGELFF. CDR3 DNA sequence: TGTGCCAGCAGTGCGGGGACAGGGGCCCCCACCGGGGAGCTGTTTTTT.

V gene TRBV6-5 combines with J gene TRBJ2-7, with TRBD2 matching 9 bases. CDR3 length equals 14 residues. J was trimmed by 3 bases and V by 7 bases; bases with no gene match: 7. Germline V gene sequence: CDR1 MNHEY, CDR2 SVGAGI. In DNA, the CDR3 is TGTGCCAGCACACCGTTAGCGGGAGTCTACGAGCAGTACTTC. This sequence encodes CASTPLAGVYEQYF.

The V call is TRBV6-4, the J call TRBJ2-1; 12 bases match TRBD2. The ends lost 5 bases at V and 8 bases at J; junction bases unmatched: 7. This CDR3 is 15 amino acids long. The germline CDR1 and CDR2 sequences are MRHNA and SNTAGT. CDR3 region: CASSMTSGSMHEQFF. The CDR3 bases are TGTGCCAGCAGTATGACTAGCGGGAGTATGCATGAGCAGTTCTTC.

The chain employs TRBV5-1 and TRBJ2-7, with D maybe TRBD1 (5 bases). The CDR3 is 13 amino acids. The V end was cut by 4 bases, the J end by 6 bases, with 14 bases between. The germline V gene encodes CDR1 SGHRS and CDR2 YFSETQ. CDR3 sequence reads: CASSLMQGSEQYF. DNA of the CDR3: TGCGCCAGCAGCCTAATGCAGGGTTCCGAGCAGTACTTC.

The V and J genes are TRBV9 and TRBJ2-1, with D unresolved. The CDR3 spans 12 residues. V lost 3 bases and J 7 bases, leaving 8 bases between the germline ends. Germline values: CDR1 SGDLS, CDR2 YYNGEE. CDR3: CASSGPRNEQFF. In DNA form, the CDR3 reads TGTGCCAGCAGCGGACCCCGGAATGAGCAGTTCTTC.

This rearrangement joins TRBV10-3 to TRBJ1-1; 8 bases map to TRBD1. Trimming removed 6 bases from V and 4 bases from J; junction bases left unmatched: 7. The CDR3 is 14 residues long. Germline V CDR1 and CDR2: ENHRY, SYGVKD. Here the CDR3 DNA reads TGTGCCATCAGGGACAGGGTAGGGAGCACTGAAGCTTTCTTT. Translating it yields CAIRDRVGSTEAFF.

CDR3 amino acids: CASSLVEGAEAFF. As DNA, the CDR3 is TGCGCCAGCAGCTTGGTGGAGGGCGCTGAAGCTTTCTTT. The chain couples TRBV5-1 to TRBJ1-1; D gene unclear. V lost 0 bases to trimming and J lost 6 bases, with 9 bases between them. The CDR3 runs to 13 residues. Germline CDR1 and CDR2: SGHRS and YFSETQ.

Details on this clone: A read error likely explains this, since a far larger clone differs by one base. The chain couples TRBV6-1 to TRBJ2-7; tentative D call: TRBD2 (5 bases). This CDR3 region has 15 residues. V was cut by 5 bases and J by 3 bases, with 17 bases left in between. Germline V gene sequence: CDR1 MNHNS, CDR2 SASEGT. The CDR3 sequence is CASSKEGGGYYEQYF. As DNA, the CDR3 is TGTGCCAGCAGTAAAGAAGGAGGTGGGTACTACGAGCAGTACTTC.

This clone has a single count. The chain carries TRBV28 and TRBJ2-7; tentatively, D is TRBD2 (6 bases). The CDR3 runs to 14 residues. Trimming cost V 4 bases and J 3 bases, with 13 bases left between them. The germline V gene has CDR1 MDHEN and CDR2 SYDVKM. The CDR3 region is CASSSRELFYEQYF. The CDR3 nucleotides read TGTGCCAGCAGTTCTCGGGAGCTTTTCTACGAGCAGTACTTC.

This clone turned up a few times. This chain uses TRBV30 with TRBJ1-1; the D is unclear. V gave up 2 bases and J gave up 4 bases, with 11 bases separating them. Germline loops: CDR1 GTSNPN, CDR2 SVGIG (reference sequence). The CDR3 is 13 residues long. The CDR3 DNA is TGTGCCTGGAGTTCGGACGGAATCACTGAAGCTTTCTTT. Its translation: CAWSSDGITEAFF. The variable domain in full, completed from reference TRBV30 and TRBJ1-1, reads SQTIHQWPATLVQPVGSPLSLECTVEGTSNPNLYWYRQAAGRGLQLLFYSVGIGQISSEVPQNLSASRPQDRQFILSSKKLLLSDSGFYLCAWSSDGITEAFFGQGTRLTVV.

The chain combines TRBV5-4 with TRBJ2-7; D is uncertain. The V end lost 4 bases, the J end lost 0 bases, and 5 bases lay between the germline ends. CDR1 is SGHNT and CDR2 is YYREEE in the germline V gene (reference sequence). This CDR3 is 12 amino acids long. The CDR3 region is CASSGDSYEQYF. In DNA form, the CDR3 reads TGTGCCAGCAGCGGGGACTCCTACGAGCAGTACTTC.